Sequencing of this TCR beta chain was carried out in a study of a mutant IDH1 vaccine in newly diagnosed glioma. After removal of 3 bases from V and 4 bases from J, the junction contained 1 base not matched to a gene. CDR1 is KGHSH, CDR2 LQKENI, per germline. This CDR3 has 14 amino acids. As to time point: week 47, end of study. The study gave 300 ug of mutant IDH1 20-mer peptide per vaccine dose, with topical imiquimod. Libraries were prepared by immunoSEQ multiplex PCR; TCRdb keeps only in-frame clonotypes and omits some of them. The sample lists about 56,000 clones, 70% to 85% occurring once. About this clone: The antigen remains undetermined. The sample carries other DNA sequences with the same CDR3.

This receptor was identified in a man aged 50-59 years with glioma. Here the sequenced sample was PBMCs, taken from a glioma patient whose treatment included an IDH1 peptide vaccine. The chain combines TRBV18 with TRBJ1-5, with 9 bases lining up with TRBD1. As DNA, the CDR3 is TGTGCCAGCTCACCCGGGACAGGGAATCAGCCCCAGCATTTT. This translates into CASSPGTGNQPQHF.